What follows are 16 T cell receptor beta chains derived from one specimen sequenced in a study of beta chain features in type 1 diabetes. General observations from the study: Moderate yet significant TCRB CDR3 shortening was seen in Type 1 diabetes patients in all four CD4+ subsets.

The isolated RNA, all of it, was reverse transcribed, so expressed TCRB transcripts were what got sequenced. Assay used: immunoSEQ multiplex PCR; TCRdb lists only in-frame clones, some missing. Here the sample spans 150,000 to 200,000 clones, about 63% being singletons. Their recognized antigens are unknown. The specimen was naive CD4+ T cells from blood. The receptors shown here come from a man aged 25-45 years with type 1 diabetes.

This clone was seen only a few times. Other DNA sequences within the sample encode an identical CDR3. The rearrangement uses TRBV2 and TRBJ2-5; the D is unclear. The ends were cut back, 3 bases at V and 5 bases at J, with 1 base in the middle. Germline V lookup: CDR1 SNHLY, CDR2 FYNNEI. The CDR3 loop spans 10 amino acids. CDR3 nucleotide sequence: TGTGCCAGCAGTGAGGAGACCCAGTACTTC. It specifies CASSEETQYF.

The chain is built from TRBV25-1 and TRBJ2-7, with 9 nucleotides matching TRBD2. Germline-derived CDR1 and CDR2 are MGHDK and SYGVNS. CDR3 length: 14 residues. After removal of 6 bases from V and 2 bases from J, the junction contained 5 bases not matched to a gene. CDR3 DNA: TGTGCCAGCAGAGGTGGCGGGGGGGCCTACGAGCAGTACTTC. Translated, it gives CASRGGGGAYEQYF.

This clone was observed a few times. The J gene is TRBJ2-1, the V gene TRBV29-1; D not resolved. CDR3 size: 13 residues. Germline V lookup: CDR1 SQVTM, CDR2 ANQGSEA. V gave up 7 bases and J gave up 8 bases, with 18 bases separating them. The DNA of the CDR3 is TGCAGCGCCGGGCCCCTCATGTCCGATGAGCAGTTCTTC. Residues: CSAGPLMSDEQFF.

The chain uses TRBV29-1 and TRBJ2-3; 7 bases fit TRBD1. V lost 7 bases to trimming and J lost 3 bases; unmatched junction nucleotides: 4. The CDR3 is 12 residues long. The V gene's germline CDR1 is SQVTM and CDR2 ANQGSEA. The CDR3 coding sequence is TGCAGCGGTGAGGGGGCAACAGATACGCAGTATTTT. Its protein is CSGEGATDTQYF.

The chain recombines TRBV7-9 with TRBJ1-6; D ambiguous. The length of the CDR3 is 15 residues. Germline lookup yields CDR1 SEHNR and CDR2 FQNEAQ (reference sequence). V was cut by 7 bases and J by 8 bases, with 18 bases left in between. The CDR3 reads CASTYDQRADSPLHF. Written as DNA, the CDR3 is TGTGCCAGCACATATGACCAAAGGGCCGATTCACCCCTCCACTTT.

The CDR3: CASSSIGSYNEQFF. The CDR3 nucleotides are TGTGCCAGTAGCTCTATAGGAAGCTACAATGAGCAGTTCTTC. The gene calls are TRBV19 and TRBJ2-1; D is unresolved. The CDR3 has 14 residues. The V and J ends lost 6 bases and 3 bases respectively, with 12 bases between them. Germline V CDR1 and CDR2: LNHDA, SQIVND (reference sequence). Together with reference TRBV19 and TRBJ2-1, the CDR3 gives the full variable domain: DGGITQSPKYLFRKEGQNVTLSCEQNLNHDAMYWYRQDPGQGLRLIYYSQIVNDFQKGDIAEGYSVSREKKESFPLTVTSAQKNPTAFYLCASSSIGSYNEQFFGPGTRLTVL.

With respect to this clone: Different DNA sequences within this sample yield the same CDR3. V gene TRBV7-2 combines with J gene TRBJ2-2; D uncertain. Trimming shortened V by 3 bases and J by 3 bases, and 2 bases separated the two germline ends. The CDR3 consists of 12 residues. Germline CDR1 and CDR2: SGHTA and FQGNSA. CDR3 region: CASSFYTGELFF. CDR3 coding DNA: TGTGCCAGCAGCTTCTACACCGGGGAGCTGTTTTTT. The full variable domain, in which reference TRBV7-2 and TRBJ2-2 provide the parts outside the CDR3, is GAGVSQSPSNKVTEKGKDVELRCDPISGHTALYWYRQSLGQGLEFLIYFQGNSAPDKSGLPSDRFSAERTGGSVSTLTIQRTQQEDSAVYLCASSFYTGELFFGEGSRLTVL.

The rearrangement joins TRBV9 to TRBJ2-7, with D hard to call. Per the germline V gene, CDR1 is SGDLS and CDR2 is YYNGEE. CDR3 length equals 15 residues. Trimming removed 0 bases from V and 0 bases from J, with 10 bases in between. For the CDR3, the DNA is TGTGCCAGCAGCGTAGGGCCAGGTCCCTCCTACGAGCAGTACTTC. The encoded protein is CASSVGPGPSYEQYF.

The chain employs TRBV9 and TRBJ1-2; TRBD1 matches at 7 bases. Per germline, CDR1 SGDLS and CDR2 YYNGEE. There are 13 residues in the CDR3. Unmatched junction bases numbered 4, after V lost 8 bases and J lost 0 bases. Written as DNA, the CDR3 is TGTGCCAGAGGACAGGACCCTAACTATGGCTACACCTTC. Residues: CARGQDPNYGYTF.

This clone has only a few counts. The chain combines TRBV30 with TRBJ1-2, with 9 bases that match TRBD1. Trimming cost V 4 bases and J 4 bases; bases outside gene matches: 13. Germline V gene sequence: CDR1 GTSNPN, CDR2 SVGIG (reference sequence). This CDR3 has 16 amino acids. The CDR3 is CAWTHSMTGGFYGYTF. For the CDR3, the DNA is TGTGCCTGGACTCACAGCATGACAGGGGGTTTCTATGGCTACACCTTC. Variable domain in full (rest from reference TRBV30 and TRBJ1-2): SQTIHQWPATLVQPVGSPLSLECTVEGTSNPNLYWYRQAAGRGLQLLFYSVGIGQISSEVPQNLSASRPQDRQFILSSKKLLLSDSGFYLCAWTHSMTGGFYGYTFGSGTRLTVV.

The count of this clone is one. The chain is built from TRBV25-1 and TRBJ2-1; D uncertain. This CDR3 has 15 residues. V dropped 2 bases and J dropped 5 bases, with 13 bases sitting between them. Germline CDR1 MGHDK, CDR2 SYGVNS. CDR3 in DNA: TGTGCCAGCAGTGAACCGGGCCAAGATAACAATGAGCAGTTCTTC. Translating gives CASSEPGQDNNEQFF.

The CDR3 protein is CASSVGASTNNEQFF. The CDR3 DNA reads as TGTGCCAGCAGCGTAGGAGCTAGCACCAACAATGAGCAGTTCTTC. V usage is TRBV9 and J usage is TRBJ2-1, with a weak D call TRBD2 (5 bases). Trimming stripped 0 bases from V and 5 bases from J, with 12 bases between. The germline CDR1 and CDR2 sequences are SGDLS and YYNGEE. The CDR3 is 15 residues long.

This rearrangement joins TRBV2 to TRBJ2-2, with a weak D call TRBD1 (6 bases). The CDR3 is 15 amino acids. Germline values: CDR1 SNHLY, CDR2 FYNNEI. The V and J ends lost 5 bases and 5 bases respectively, with 15 bases between them. In DNA form, the CDR3 reads TGTGCCAGCAGTACGACAGGCATGGGAACCGGGGAGCTGTTTTTT. Residues: CASSTTGMGTGELFF.

This clone was seen a handful of times. The chain joins TRBV30 to TRBJ2-3; perhaps TRBD2 as D (5 bases). Trimming left V 0 bases short and J 4 bases short, with 11 bases between. Germline CDR1 GTSNPN, CDR2 SVGIG (reference sequence). This CDR3 spans 14 amino acids. DNA of the CDR3: TGTGCCTGGAGTGTATTGGCAGCGGCAGATACGCAGTATTTT. Translation: CAWSVLAAADTQYF.

In nucleotides, the CDR3 is TGCAGCGTTCTGGCAGGGGGCTTAGACAATGAGCAGTTCTTC. Translated, it gives CSVLAGGLDNEQFF. V usage is TRBV29-1 and J usage is TRBJ2-1; 8 bases are shared with TRBD1. The V and J ends lost 5 bases and 5 bases, in that order; junction bases with no gene match: 8. The V gene's germline CDR1 is SQVTM and CDR2 ANQGSEA. This CDR3 contains 14 residues.

The gene calls are TRBV20-1 and TRBJ2-1, with D unresolved. The germline V gene encodes CDR1 DFQATT and CDR2 SNEGSKA (reference sequence). With 2 bases removed from V and 8 bases from J, the gap between germline ends came to 7 bases. The CDR3 spans 11 residues. The CDR3 DNA reads as TGCAGTGCTAGACGGACCGATGAGCAGTTCTTC. It encodes CSARRTDEQFF.